The clone carrying this T cell receptor (beta chain) showed up just a few times. Antigen: not known. With 3 bases removed from V and 3 bases from J, the gap between germline ends came to 9 bases. CDR1 is SNHLY and CDR2 is FYNNEI in the germline V gene. The CDR3 sequence is 14 residues long. Ranging in age from roughly 6 to 95, the donors were healthy Caucasian individuals from Russia. This specimen belongs to a study of blood T cells in healthy people across ages. Regarding the study as a whole: Strong correlation linked observed beta diversity and percent naive T cells.

For the second PCR, which ran for about 6 to 11 cycles, a sample-barcoded 5' primer and a J-beta primer mix were used. Tags on each cDNA molecule came from a template-switch adaptor with 12 random nucleotides. TCRdb re-derived calls from the 5' RACE reads in MiXCR, one entry per CDR3 protein. In the table there are about 1.1 million distinct CDR3 sequences, around two fifths of which are singletons. Sequencing input: blood. The receptor comes from a man between 18 and 29 years old in good health. The chain is built from TRBV2 and TRBJ2-1; a possible D gene is TRBD1 (6 bases). The CDR3 DNA sequence: TGTGCCAGCAGTGAGTCAGGGGTCTACAATGAGCAGTTCTTC. This sequence encodes CASSESGVYNEQFF.